These 9 T cell receptor beta chains share one sample of origin, sequenced in a study of CXCR3-negative and CXCR3-positive naive CD8 T cells. 5' RACE with UMI labels generated the TRB cDNA libraries. TCRdb reanalyzed the 5' RACE reads, giving one entry per CDR3 protein sequence and no DNA. This table lists 150,000 or so distinct CDR3 sequences. The sequenced sample consisted of naive CXCR3- CD8+ T cells from blood. Subset meaning: CD45RO-CCR7+CD27+CD95- naive CD8+ T cells lacking CXCR3 (TNR3-). The receptor source for this set is a human donor in good health. Some clones in this sample may be carry-over from other donors' samples.

This chain connects TRBV29-1 to TRBJ2-6; as DNA is missing, the TRBD1 call by TCRdb cannot be tested. The CDR3 length is 17 residues. Germline CDR1 and CDR2: SQVTM and ANQGSEA. The CDR3 sequence: CSVDELGRGPGANVLTF.

The chain carries TRBV28 and TRBJ2-7; the D gene TCRdb calls, TRBD1, cannot be checked with no DNA. Germline loops: CDR1 MDHEN, CDR2 SYDVKM. This CDR3 spans 17 amino acids. This CDR3 reads CATLGEPGITFGYEQYF. The variable domain in full, completed from reference TRBV28 and TRBJ2-7, reads DVKVTQSSRYLVKRTGEKVFLECVQDMDHENMFWYRQDPGLGLRLIYFSYDVKMKEKGDIPEGYSVSREKKERFSLILESASTNQTSMYLCATLGEPGITFGYEQYFGPGTRLTVT.

The rearrangement joins TRBV28 to TRBJ2-7; TCRdb's assignment of TRBD1 cannot be checked, as there is no DNA. The CDR3 has 12 amino acids. CDR1 is MDHEN, CDR2 SYDVKM, per germline. CDR3 region: CASGTGTYEQYF.

The rearrangement links TRBV29-1 to TRBJ1-2; the TCRdb call, TRBD1, lacks DNA for checking. The V gene's germline CDR1 is SQVTM and CDR2 ANQGSEA. The CDR3 loop spans 12 amino acids. The CDR3 spells CSVEGGSYGYTF. The full variable domain, completed using reference TRBV29-1 and TRBJ1-2, is SAVISQKPSRDICQRGTSLTIQCQVDSQVTMMFWYRQQPGQSLTLIATANQGSEATYESGFVIDKFPISRPNLTFSTLTVSNMSPEDSSIYLCSVEGGSYGYTFGSGTRLTVV.

The gene calls are TRBV7-6 and TRBJ2-2; TCRdb's D call of TRBD2 is untestable without DNA. The germline V gene has CDR1 SGHVS and CDR2 FNYEAQ. This CDR3 contains 15 residues. This CDR3 is CASSFGTSATGELFF.

V and J are TRBV9 and TRBJ2-1; without DNA, the TCRdb call of TRBD2 cannot be checked. Germline V gene lookup returns CDR1 SGDLS and CDR2 YYNGEE. The CDR3 loop spans 17 amino acids. This CDR3 is CASSVAELAGGNNEQFF.

V and J are TRBV2 and TRBJ2-1; TCRdb outputs TRBD2, but without DNA this stays unchecked. The germline gives CDR1 SNHLY, CDR2 FYNNEI. The CDR3 contains 19 residues. The CDR3 is CASSPTRLAGGEPYNEQFF. The whole variable domain, filled in from reference TRBV2 and TRBJ2-1, reads EPEVTQTPSHQVTQMGQEVILRCVPISNHLYFYWYRQILGQKVEFLVSFYNNEISEKSEIFDDQFSVERPDGSNFTLKIRSTKLEDSAMYFCASSPTRLAGGEPYNEQFFGPGTRLTVL.

The chain carries TRBV7-8 and TRBJ1-4; TCRdb proposes TRBD1, but this gene call is untestable without DNA. This CDR3 region has 14 residues. CDR1 is SGHVS, CDR2 FQNEAQ, per germline. CDR3 region: CASSLTGPGEKLFF.

The chain joins TRBV13 to TRBJ1-2. This CDR3 has 14 amino acids. CDR1 and CDR2 from the germline V gene are PRHDT and FYEKMQ (reference sequence). CDR3: CASSPRRDFHGYTF.